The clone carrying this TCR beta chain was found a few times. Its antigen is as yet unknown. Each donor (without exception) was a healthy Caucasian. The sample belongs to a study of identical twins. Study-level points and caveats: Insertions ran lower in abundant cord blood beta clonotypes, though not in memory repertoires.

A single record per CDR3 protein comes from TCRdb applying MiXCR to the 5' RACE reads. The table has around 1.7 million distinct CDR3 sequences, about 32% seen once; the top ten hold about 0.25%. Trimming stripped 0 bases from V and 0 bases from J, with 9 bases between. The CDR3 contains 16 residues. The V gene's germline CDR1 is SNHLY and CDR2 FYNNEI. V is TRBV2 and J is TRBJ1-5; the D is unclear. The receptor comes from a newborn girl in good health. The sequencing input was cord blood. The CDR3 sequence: CASSEARIYSNQPQHF. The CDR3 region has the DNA TGTGCCAGCAGTGAAGCCAGGATATATAGCAATCAGCCCCAGCATTTT.